The 22 T cell receptor beta chains reported below all come from one sample, sequenced in a study of T cell responses to AZD1222 COVID-19 vaccine. Using immunoSEQ multiplex PCR, the repertoire was profiled, and TCRdb retains in-frame clones only, with some absent. The sample yields fewer than 95,000 clones, around 91% seen once. This specimen consisted of peripheral blood, obtained 28 days after the second AZD1222 dose. The receptors originated from an adult who received the AZD1222 COVID-19 vaccine.

This sequence joins TRBV19 and TRBJ1-6; D is possibly TRBD1 (5 bases). The CDR3 has 14 residues. Germline V gives CDR1 LNHDA, CDR2 SQIVND (reference sequence). Trimming shortened V by 3 bases and J by 10 bases, and 13 bases separated the two germline ends. CDR3 nucleotide sequence: TGTGCCAGTAGTATTCAGGGCAGGGACTCACCCCTCCACTTT. Encoded protein: CASSIQGRDSPLHF. The complete variable domain, with remaining parts taken from reference TRBV19 and TRBJ1-6, reads DGGITQSPKYLFRKEGQNVTLSCEQNLNHDAMYWYRQDPGQGLRLIYYSQIVNDFQKGDIAEGYSVSREKKESFPLTVTSAQKNPTAFYLCASSIQGRDSPLHFGNGTRLTVT.

This chain connects TRBV7-9 to TRBJ1-1; tentative D call: TRBD1 (5 bases). CDR3 length equals 14 residues. The ends were cut back, 5 bases at V and 6 bases at J, with 16 bases in the middle. CDR1 SEHNR and CDR2 FQNEAQ come from the germline V gene (reference sequence). Written as DNA, the CDR3 is TGTGCCAGCAGCACCGAAAACCGGGACCCTGAAGCTTTCTTT. Amino acid sequence: CASSTENRDPEAFF. Full variable domain (outside the CDR3, taken from reference TRBV7-9 and TRBJ1-1): DTGVSQNPRHKITKRGQNVTFRCDPISEHNRLYWYRQTLGQGPEFLTYFQNEAQLEKSRLLSDRFSAERPKGSFSTLEIQRTEQGDSAMYLCASSTENRDPEAFFGQGTRLTVV.

The chain joins TRBV19 to TRBJ1-1; no clear D gene. Looked up from germline, CDR1 is LNHDA and CDR2 is SQIVND (reference sequence). The CDR3 covers 16 residues. The V end was cut by 5 bases, the J end by 5 bases, with 21 bases between. The CDR3 DNA sequence: TGTGCCAGTAGTCCTAACCCATCACGGCCGGGGACTGAAGCTTTCTTT. It translates to CASSPNPSRPGTEAFF.

V is TRBV19 and J is TRBJ1-1; no clear D. Germline assignment: CDR1 LNHDA and CDR2 SQIVND (reference sequence). The CDR3 runs to 11 residues. With 6 bases removed from V and 4 bases from J, the gap between germline ends came to 6 bases. This CDR3 is CASSAGTEAFF. CDR3 DNA sequence: TGTGCCAGTAGCGCAGGCACTGAAGCTTTCTTT.

J is TRBJ1-1 and V is TRBV2, with D unresolved. The V and J ends lost 7 bases and 5 bases respectively, with 8 bases between them. CDR1 is SNHLY and CDR2 is FYNNEI in the germline V gene. This CDR3 is built from 11 residues. In nucleotides, the CDR3 is TGTGCCAGCACGAGTATAACTGAAGCTTTCTTT. Translation: CASTSITEAFF.

The chain carries TRBV7-8 and TRBJ1-4; D is possibly TRBD1 (5 bases). V was clipped by 5 bases and J by 7 bases, with 14 bases between them. This CDR3 is built from 14 residues. Germline V CDR1 and CDR2: SGHVS, FQNEAQ. CDR3 loop: CASSQGGRVEKLFF. In DNA, the CDR3 is TGTGCCAGCAGCCAGGGTGGTAGGGTTGAAAAACTGTTTTTT.

CDR3 loop: CASVAGPVQPQHF. In nucleotides, the CDR3 is TGTGCCAGCGTCGCGGGTCCTGTTCAGCCCCAGCATTTT. The gene calls are TRBV6-5 and TRBJ1-5; D gene unclear. Germline V lookup: CDR1 MNHEY, CDR2 SVGAGI. The V gene lost 8 bases and the J gene lost 6 bases, with 14 bases spanning the gap. This CDR3 contains 13 residues.

This chain links TRBV18 with TRBJ1-6; maybe TRBD1 (5 bases). Between the trimmed V and J ends, which lost 3 bases and 6 bases, there was a span of 15 bases. CDR1 is KGHSH and CDR2 is LQKENI in the germline V gene. The CDR3 consists of 16 residues. The CDR3 region has the DNA TGTGCCAGCTCACCGCCTGTGGGGCAGCCTAATTCACCCCTCCACTTT. Amino acid sequence: CASSPPVGQPNSPLHF.

The chain combines TRBV4-1 with TRBJ1-1; D remains ambiguous. The V gene lost 3 bases and the J gene lost 1 base, with 6 bases spanning the gap. The CDR3 totals 13 residues. Germline CDR1 MGHRA, CDR2 YSYEKL. The CDR3 protein is CASSQLGNTEAFF. The CDR3 coding sequence is TGCGCCAGCAGCCAGCTGGGGAACACTGAAGCTTTCTTT.

The chain couples TRBV5-4 to TRBJ2-3; D unclear. This CDR3 contains 15 residues. Per the germline V gene, CDR1 is SGHNT and CDR2 is YYREEE (reference sequence). Deletions cut 4 bases from V and 1 base from J, with 13 bases between. The CDR3 DNA is TGTGCCAGCAGCAGGCCGGGTGCTGGCACAGATACGCAGTATTTT. Its translation is CASSRPGAGTDTQYF.

The V call is TRBV2, the J call TRBJ1-2; a weak D match, TRBD1 (5 bases). CDR1 and CDR2 from the germline V gene are SNHLY and FYNNEI. V was cut by 6 bases and J by 4 bases, with 15 bases left in between. This CDR3 region has 14 residues. CDR3 loop: CASRSGISGYGYTF. The CDR3 nucleotides are TGTGCCAGCAGGTCAGGGATATCGGGCTATGGCTACACCTTC.

V gene TRBV6-5 combines with J gene TRBJ1-5; D is ambiguous. From germline, CDR1 is MNHEY and CDR2 SVGAGI. Trimming removed 2 bases from V and 3 bases from J, with 8 bases in between. The CDR3 spans 14 residues. Written as DNA, the CDR3 is TGTGCCAGCAGTTACGCGGAGGACAATCAGCCCCAGCATTTT. As protein: CASSYAEDNQPQHF.

The rearrangement links TRBV6-2 or TRBV6-3 to TRBJ2-7; D gene ambiguous. V dropped 2 bases and J dropped 3 bases, with 5 bases sitting between them. Germline V gives CDR1 MNHEY, CDR2 SVGEGT. The CDR3 totals 12 residues. The CDR3 bases are TGTGCCAGCAGTTACGAAGTCTACGAGCAGTACTTC. This translates into CASSYEVYEQYF.

J is TRBJ1-1 and V is TRBV6-1, with D possibly being TRBD1 (6 bases). Germline V lookup: CDR1 MNHNS, CDR2 SASEGT. The CDR3 is 14 residues long. V lost 2 bases and J 3 bases, leaving 10 bases between the germline ends. The CDR3 sequence is CASSERRGDTEAFF. Here the CDR3 DNA reads TGTGCCAGCAGTGAAAGGAGGGGGGACACTGAAGCTTTCTTT.

J is TRBJ2-3 and V is TRBV7-2; the match to TRBD2 covers 10 bases. Unmatched junction bases numbered 4, after V lost 2 bases and J lost 5 bases. Germline values: CDR1 SGHTA, CDR2 FQGNSA. CDR3 length: 15 residues. CDR3 sequence: CASSLSGGAGDTQYF. CDR3 coding DNA: TGTGCCAGCAGCTTAAGCGGGGGGGCAGGAGATACGCAGTATTTT.

The V call is TRBV2, the J call TRBJ1-5; the D gene is possibly TRBD1 (5 bases). The CDR3 contains 13 residues. Germline-derived CDR1 and CDR2 are SNHLY and FYNNEI. V lost 6 bases and J lost 5, with 11 bases in between. CDR3 DNA sequence: TGTGCCAGCAGAGGGGCCGGAGATCAGCCCCAGCATTTT. It is translated as CASRGAGDQPQHF. Combining the CDR3 with reference TRBV2 and TRBJ1-5 gives the whole variable domain EPEVTQTPSHQVTQMGQEVILRCVPISNHLYFYWYRQILGQKVEFLVSFYNNEISEKSEIFDDQFSVERPDGSNFTLKIRSTKLEDSAMYFCASRGAGDQPQHFGDGTRLSIL.

The chain carries TRBV5-1 and TRBJ1-4; D call uncertain. The CDR3 consists of 15 residues. The V end lost 4 bases, the J end lost 8 bases, and 18 bases lay between the germline ends. Germline lookup yields CDR1 SGHRS and CDR2 YFSETQ. CDR3: CASSAPGEAREKLFF. The CDR3 DNA follows: TGCGCCAGCAGCGCACCCGGAGAGGCGCGCGAAAAACTGTTTTTT.

The chain has TRBV6-2 or TRBV6-3 and TRBJ1-1, with TRBD1 matching over 7 bases. With V trimmed by 6 bases and J by 5 bases, 15 bases remained unmatched. The length of the CDR3 is 16 residues. Germline values: CDR1 MNHEY, CDR2 SVGEGT. The CDR3 DNA is TGTGCCAGCAGCCGCGCTCGGGACAGCTGGGAAACTGAAGCTTTCTTT. This encodes CASSRARDSWETEAFF.

The chain employs TRBV5-1 and TRBJ1-5; 8 nucleotides align to TRBD1. Trimming cost V 2 bases and J 6 bases; bases outside gene matches: 7. The CDR3 has 15 amino acids. CDR1 is SGHRS and CDR2 is YFSETQ in the germline V gene. DNA for the CDR3: TGCGCCAGCAGCTTAGGGCAGGGGGCAGGTCAGCCCCAGCATTTT. Translation: CASSLGQGAGQPQHF.

The V gene is TRBV9, the J gene TRBJ2-5; maybe TRBD2 (5 bases). The CDR3 covers 14 residues. Deletions cut 4 bases from V and 4 bases from J, with 14 bases between. Germline V lookup: CDR1 SGDLS, CDR2 YYNGEE. The chain's CDR3 is CASSQGLPGETQYF. In nucleotides, the CDR3 is TGTGCCAGCAGCCAAGGACTCCCGGGAGAGACCCAGTACTTC.

V usage is TRBV3-1 (or the pseudogene TRBV3-2) and J usage is TRBJ1-2; no firm D call. Germline loops: CDR1 LGHDT, CDR2 YNNKEL (reference sequence). The CDR3 contains 12 residues. The germline V and J ends were trimmed by 5 bases and 0 bases, with 4 bases remaining between them. In DNA form, the CDR3 reads TGTGCCAGCAGCGCTTCTAACTATGGCTACACCTTC. This translates into CASSASNYGYTF.

This clone was seen more than once but under ten times. J is TRBJ2-2 and V is TRBV29-1, with 7 bases lining up with TRBD1. Unmatched junction bases numbered 2, after V lost 3 bases and J lost 4 bases. The CDR3 has 13 residues. Germline V gene data show CDR1 as SQVTM and CDR2 as ANQGSEA. CDR3 residues: CSVETGITGELFF. CDR3 bases: TGCAGCGTTGAGACAGGGATCACCGGGGAGCTGTTTTTT.